This TCR beta chain stems from a study of cytomegalovirus exposure and HLA in healthy donors. In the PCR, 60 Vbeta and 13 Jbeta primers were used. Assay used: immunoSEQ multiplex PCR; TCRdb lists only in-frame clones, some missing. The table lists 200,000 or so clones, more than 65% of them singletons. General study findings and limits: Later analysis identified 17,000 or so TCR beta sequences associated with HLA alleles, using a false discovery rate threshold of 0.05.

Details on this clone: Its antigen is currently unknown.

The CDR3 is made up of 15 amino acids. V shed 9 bases, J shed 0 bases, and the junction held 7 bases outside the gene matches. The germline V gene encodes CDR1 MNHNS and CDR2 SASEGT. The sequenced sample consisted of PBMCs. This clonotype was sampled from a man aged 45-65 years in good health and CMV-seronegative. The V and J genes are TRBV6-1 and TRBJ2-2, with 7 bases fitting TRBD2. For the CDR3, the DNA is TGTGCCAGTAGGACGGGGGGAACGAACACCGGGGAGCTGTTTTTT. This encodes CASRTGGTNTGELFF.